The source of this T cell receptor (beta chain) is a study of lymphopenia after photon versus proton radiotherapy. Whole-study findings and limits: In patients who died, overall survival fell as post-nadir TCR diversity dropped more. Oligoclonal CD8+ Temra expansion after nadir drove photon patients' diversity drop. Better survival with proton therapy was suggested as possible, not demonstrated. Relative stability marked proton patients; photon patients lost diversity and naive cells.

The CDR3 is 14 amino acids. Trimming stripped 5 bases from V and 5 bases from J, with 15 bases between. Germline CDR1 and CDR2: SGHNT and YENEEA. Concerning this clone: The antigen remains undetermined.

This table comes from immunoSEQ multiplex PCR, and its TCRdb copy is limited to in-frame clones, with some not included. This sample yields around 160,000 clones, of which less than 90% are seen a single time; around 4.6% belongs to the top ten. This receptor was identified in a man aged 50-59 years with gastric cancer. The V and J genes are TRBV11-3 and TRBJ2-5; a weak D match, TRBD2 (6 bases). The sample here was peripheral blood, taken from a patient treated with photon-based radiotherapy. CDR3 protein: CASSPSFGSETQYF. In DNA form, the CDR3 reads TGTGCCAGCAGCCCCTCTTTCGGGAGTGAGACCCAGTACTTC.